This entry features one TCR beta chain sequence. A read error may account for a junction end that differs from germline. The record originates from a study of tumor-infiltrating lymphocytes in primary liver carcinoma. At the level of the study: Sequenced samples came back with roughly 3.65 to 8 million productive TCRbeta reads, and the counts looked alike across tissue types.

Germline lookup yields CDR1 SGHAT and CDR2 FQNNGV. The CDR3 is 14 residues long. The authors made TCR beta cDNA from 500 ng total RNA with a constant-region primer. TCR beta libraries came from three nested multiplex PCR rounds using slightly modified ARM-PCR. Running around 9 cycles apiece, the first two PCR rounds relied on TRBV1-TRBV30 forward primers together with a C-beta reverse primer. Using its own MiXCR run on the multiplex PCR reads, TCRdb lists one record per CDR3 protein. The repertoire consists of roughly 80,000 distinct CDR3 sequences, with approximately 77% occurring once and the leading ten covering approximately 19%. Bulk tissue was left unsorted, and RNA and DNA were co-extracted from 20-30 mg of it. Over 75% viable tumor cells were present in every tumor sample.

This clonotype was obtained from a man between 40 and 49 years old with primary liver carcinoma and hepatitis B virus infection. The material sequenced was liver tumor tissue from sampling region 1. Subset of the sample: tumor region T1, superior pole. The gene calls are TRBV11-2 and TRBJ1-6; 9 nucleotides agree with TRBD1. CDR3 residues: CASSLQGASSPLHF. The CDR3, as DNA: TGTGCCAGCAGCCTACAGGGGGCGAGTTCACCCCTCCATTTT. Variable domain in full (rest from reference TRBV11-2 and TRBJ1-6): EAGVAQSPRYKIIEKRQSVAFWCNPISGHATLYWYQQILGQGPKLLIQFQNNGVVDDSQLPKDRFSAERLKGVDSTLKIQPAKLEDSAVYLCASSLQGASSPLHFGNGTRLTVT.